The rows below give T cell receptor beta chains drawn from one sample of a study of beta chain features in type 1 diabetes. Profiled with immunoSEQ multiplex PCR; TCRdb holds only in-frame clones, not every one. Of more than 300,000 clones in the sample, around 10% were seen once. Sequenced sample: central memory CD4+ T cells from blood. The receptors were sampled from a man aged 30 to 39 with type 1 diabetes. Each CDR3 is given with its conserved first and last residue. Each record gives: V gene, clone size, D gene, J gene, CDR3 protein, CDR3 DNA. The D gene is left open where the match is weak. Some rows mark clone size as missing; the rest say once, few, many or name a class of expanded clone.

v_call: TRBV5-1
clone_size: .
d_call: .
j_call: TRBJ2-2
cdr3_aa: CASSPRTENTGELFF
cdr3_nt: TGCGCCAGCAGCCCCAGGACAGAGAACACCGGGGAGCTGTTTTTT

v_call: TRBV5-1
clone_size: .
d_call: .
j_call: TRBJ2-7
cdr3_aa: CASSLETSNSEQYF
cdr3_nt: TGCGCCAGCAGCTTGGAGACTAGTAACAGCGAGCAGTACTTC

v_call: TRBV11-2
clone_size: few
d_call: TRBD1
j_call: TRBJ1-4
cdr3_aa: CASSLVEGAWEKLFF
cdr3_nt: TGTGCCAGCAGCTTAGTAGAGGGGGCATGGGAAAAACTGTTTTTT

v_call: TRBV5-1
clone_size: few
d_call: .
j_call: TRBJ2-1
cdr3_aa: CASSLERARSNEQFF
cdr3_nt: TGCGCCAGCAGCTTGGAACGAGCAAGAAGTAATGAGCAGTTCTTC

v_call: TRBV11-2
clone_size: .
d_call: TRBD1
j_call: TRBJ2-7
cdr3_aa: CASSLGWTGGNEQYF
cdr3_nt: TGTGCCAGCAGCTTAGGTTGGACAGGGGGCAACGAGCAGTACTTC

v_call: TRBV19
clone_size: few
d_call: .
j_call: TRBJ1-5
cdr3_aa: CASRRTAMTRANQPQHF
cdr3_nt: TGTGCCAGTAGGAGGACAGCAATGACCCGGGCCAATCAGCCCCAGCATTTT

v_call: TRBV10-3
clone_size: few
d_call: TRBD2
j_call: TRBJ2-5
cdr3_aa: CAISGRTSQETQYF
cdr3_nt: TGTGCCATCAGTGGGCGGACTAGCCAAGAGACCCAGTACTTC

v_call: TRBV19
clone_size: .
d_call: .
j_call: TRBJ1-1
cdr3_aa: CASLGTLDEAFF
cdr3_nt: TGTGCCAGTCTCGGGACACTCGATGAAGCTTTCTTT

v_call: TRBV7-2
clone_size: few
d_call: .
j_call: TRBJ2-7
cdr3_aa: CASSFAPGATYEQYF
cdr3_nt: TGTGCCAGCAGCTTCGCGCCAGGAGCAACCTACGAGCAGTACTTC

v_call: TRBV6-1
clone_size: many
d_call: .
j_call: TRBJ2-3
cdr3_aa: CASSEAAGYTDTQYF
cdr3_nt: TGTGCCAGCAGTGAAGCCGCAGGCTACACAGATACGCAGTATTTT

v_call: TRBV7-2
clone_size: many
d_call: TRBD1
j_call: TRBJ1-5
cdr3_aa: CASSLGGQSNQPQHF
cdr3_nt: TGTGCCAGCAGCTTAGGGGGACAGAGCAATCAGCCCCAGCATTTT

v_call: TRBV4-1
clone_size: few
d_call: .
j_call: TRBJ1-1
cdr3_aa: CASSHADKNTEAFF
cdr3_nt: TGCGCCAGCAGCCATGCGGACAAGAACACTGAAGCTTTCTTT

v_call: TRBV2
clone_size: .
d_call: .
j_call: TRBJ1-4
cdr3_aa: CASMQEATNEKLFF
cdr3_nt: TGTGCCAGCATGCAGGAAGCAACTAATGAAAAACTGTTTTTT

v_call: TRBV10-3
clone_size: many
d_call: .
j_call: TRBJ1-5
cdr3_aa: CAISEFNQPQHF
cdr3_nt: TGTGCCATCAGTGAGTTCAATCAGCCCCAGCATTTT

v_call: TRBV5-1
clone_size: few
d_call: TRBD1
j_call: TRBJ2-5
cdr3_aa: CASSLGDRGETQYF
cdr3_nt: TGCGCCAGCAGCTTGGGGGACAGGGGTGAGACCCAGTACTTC

v_call: TRBV18
clone_size: few
d_call: .
j_call: TRBJ1-4
cdr3_aa: CASSLGQNEKLFF
cdr3_nt: TGTGCCAGCTCTCTTGGACAGAATGAAAAACTGTTTTTT

v_call: TRBV15
clone_size: .
d_call: TRBD1
j_call: TRBJ2-3
cdr3_aa: CATSSDYTGTGQYF
cdr3_nt: TGTGCCACCAGCAGTGATTATACCGGGACAGGGCAGTATTTT

v_call: TRBV5-5
clone_size: few
d_call: .
j_call: TRBJ2-7
cdr3_aa: CASSLAPLGPYEQYF
cdr3_nt: TGTGCCAGCAGCTTGGCTCCTCTAGGGCCCTACGAGCAGTACTTC

v_call: TRBV5-6
clone_size: .
d_call: TRBD1
j_call: TRBJ1-1
cdr3_aa: CASSLGQGEAFF
cdr3_nt: TGTGCCAGCAGCTTGGGACAGGGGGAAGCTTTCTTT

v_call: TRBV11-3
clone_size: .
d_call: .
j_call: TRBJ2-3
cdr3_aa: CASSPGRVTDTQYF
cdr3_nt: TGTGCCAGCAGCCCGGGGCGGGTCACAGATACGCAGTATTTT

v_call: TRBV7-2
clone_size: .
d_call: .
j_call: TRBJ2-1
cdr3_aa: CATSLGRLNEQFF
cdr3_nt: TGTGCCACCTCACTTGGACGGCTAAATGAGCAGTTCTTC

v_call: TRBV4-2
clone_size: few
d_call: .
j_call: TRBJ2-7
cdr3_aa: CASSSGLSGSYEQYF
cdr3_nt: TGTGCCAGCAGCTCAGGACTAAGCGGGTCCTACGAGCAGTACTTC

v_call: TRBV30
clone_size: .
d_call: .
j_call: TRBJ2-7
cdr3_aa: CAWSLELYYEQYF
cdr3_nt: TGTGCCTGGAGTCTGGAACTTTACTACGAGCAGTACTTC

v_call: TRBV5-4
clone_size: few
d_call: .
j_call: TRBJ2-7
cdr3_aa: CASSQEVVQPPPHYF
cdr3_nt: TGTGCCAGCAGCCAAGAGGTGGTACAGCCACCGCCCCATTACTTC

v_call: TRBV5-8
clone_size: .
d_call: TRBD1
j_call: TRBJ2-2
cdr3_aa: CASSLWTGNAGELFF
cdr3_nt: TGTGCCAGCAGCTTGTGGACAGGGAACGCCGGGGAGCTGTTTTTT

v_call: TRBV27
clone_size: few
d_call: TRBD2
j_call: TRBJ2-2
cdr3_aa: CASSLVASGSGGTGELFF
cdr3_nt: TGTGCCAGCAGTTTAGTTGCTAGCGGGAGTGGAGGGACCGGGGAGCTGTTTTTT

v_call: TRBV6-5
clone_size: few
d_call: TRBD2
j_call: TRBJ2-3
cdr3_aa: CAIRDQREGPDTQYF
cdr3_nt: TGTGCCATCAGGGACCAGCGGGAGGGCCCAGATACGCAGTATTTT

v_call: TRBV19
clone_size: .
d_call: TRBD1
j_call: TRBJ1-2
cdr3_aa: CASSISGTGSYGYTF
cdr3_nt: TGTGCCAGTAGTATATCTGGGACAGGGTCCTATGGCTACACCTTC

v_call: TRBV2
clone_size: many
d_call: TRBD2
j_call: TRBJ2-1
cdr3_aa: CASREREGNNEQFF
cdr3_nt: TGTGCCAGCAGGGAGCGGGAGGGGAACAATGAGCAGTTCTTC

v_call: TRBV18
clone_size: few
d_call: TRBD2
j_call: TRBJ2-7
cdr3_aa: CASSPGTSGTYEQYF
cdr3_nt: TGTGCCAGCTCACCGGGGACTAGCGGGACGTACGAGCAGTACTTC

v_call: TRBV7-9
clone_size: few
d_call: .
j_call: TRBJ1-3
cdr3_aa: CASSFRDIIESSIYF
cdr3_nt: TGTGCCAGCAGTTTCCGGGACATAATCGAAAGCTCCATATATTTT